Presented here are 6 T cell receptor beta chains from one specimen sequenced in a study of T cells in Graves' hyperthyroidism and ophthalmopathy. Researchers took RNA transcripts and amplified the TCR beta CDR3 regions from them. TCR CDR3 regions were first amplified by RT-PCR with HTBI primers. A single record per CDR3 protein comes from TCRdb applying MiXCR to the multiplex PCR reads. The sample holds 20,000 to 30,000 distinct CDR3 sequences; roughly 46% are singletons and the top ten take 10%. Sample: blood. The receptors come from a woman in her twenties or thirties with Graves' hyperthyroidism.

This clonotype was seen at least ten times. This chain links TRBV5-1 with TRBJ2-1; D perhaps matches TRBD1 (6 bases). Per the germline V gene, CDR1 is SGHRS and CDR2 is YFSETQ. This CDR3 contains 19 residues. Trimming stripped 0 bases from V and 12 bases from J, with 31 bases between. DNA for the CDR3: TGCGCCAGCAGCTTGGTTGGGGGCCTTACAACATGGGAAAGACAAGCGCAGTTCTTC. Protein product: CASSLVGGLTTWERQAQFF.

The rearrangement uses TRBV6-2 or TRBV6-3 and TRBJ1-4; TRBD1 matches 9 bases. Germline V lookup: CDR1 MNHEY, CDR2 SVGEGT. Trimming at V came to 6 bases and at J to 7 bases, leaving 9 bases not matched to a gene. CDR3 length equals 15 residues. The CDR3 DNA follows: TGTGCCAGCAGCCCCGACAGGGGGGTTAGTGAAAAACTGTTTTTT. This gives the protein CASSPDRGVSEKLFF.

This clonotype was counted many times. The genes are TRBV5-6 and TRBJ2-5, with 7 bases aligning to TRBD1. V lost 1 base to trimming and J lost 5 bases; unmatched junction nucleotides: 5. The CDR3 length is 14 residues. Germline CDR1 reads SGHDT; CDR2 reads YYEEEE. The chain's CDR3 is CASSLTGAGETQYF. The CDR3 bases are TGTGCCAGCAGCTTGACAGGGGCTGGGGAGACCCAGTACTTC.

In its sample, this clonotype was seen many times. This chain links TRBV5-1 with TRBJ1-4; D is unresolved. Germline V gene lookup returns CDR1 SGHRS and CDR2 YFSETQ. With 0 bases removed from V and 3 bases from J, the gap between germline ends came to 9 bases. The CDR3 loop spans 15 amino acids. The DNA for the CDR3 is TGCGCCAGCAGCTTGGCGCGTGGGGCTAATGAAAAACTGTTTTTT. Encoded protein: CASSLARGANEKLFF.

V is TRBV5-6 and J is TRBJ1-5; TRBD1 matches 7 bases. The CDR3 runs to 15 residues. V shed 5 bases, J shed 2 bases, and the junction held 7 bases outside the gene matches. Germline CDR1 reads SGHDT; CDR2 reads YYEEEE. The CDR3: CASSTQGGGNQPQHF. CDR3 nucleotide sequence: TGTGCCAGCAGTACCCAGGGGGGGGGCAATCAGCCCCAGCATTTT. The variable domain in full, with the rest retrieved from reference TRBV5-6 and TRBJ1-5, is DAGVTQSPTHLIKTRGQQVTLRCSPKSGHDTVSWYQQALGQGPQFIFQYYEEEERQRGNFPDRFSGHQFPNYSSELNVNALLLGDSALYLCASSTQGGGNQPQHFGDGTRLSIL.

The rearrangement links TRBV7-3 to TRBJ2-1, with D tentatively TRBD2 (6 bases). The CDR3 sequence is 12 residues long. In germline, CDR1 is SGHTA, CDR2 FQGTGA. V was pared by 5 bases and J by 14 bases, with 16 bases between. CDR3 sequence: CASSPSGSGKFF. CDR3 in DNA: TGTGCCAGCAGCCCTTCCGGGAGCGGTAAGTTCTTC.